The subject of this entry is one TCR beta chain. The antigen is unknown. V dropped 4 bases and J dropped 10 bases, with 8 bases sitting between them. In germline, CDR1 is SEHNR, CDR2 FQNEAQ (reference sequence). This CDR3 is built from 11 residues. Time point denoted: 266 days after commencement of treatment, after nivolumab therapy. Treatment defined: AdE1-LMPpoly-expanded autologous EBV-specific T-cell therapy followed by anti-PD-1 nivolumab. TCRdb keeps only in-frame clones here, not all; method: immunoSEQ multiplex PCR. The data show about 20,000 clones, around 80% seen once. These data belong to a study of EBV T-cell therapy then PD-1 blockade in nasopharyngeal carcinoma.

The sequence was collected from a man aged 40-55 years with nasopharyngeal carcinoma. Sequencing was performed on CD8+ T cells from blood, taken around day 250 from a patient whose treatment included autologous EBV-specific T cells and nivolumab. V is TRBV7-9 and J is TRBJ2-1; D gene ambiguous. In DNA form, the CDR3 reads TGTGCCAGCAGCTACCACGGGGAGCAGTTCTTC. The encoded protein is CASSYHGEQFF.